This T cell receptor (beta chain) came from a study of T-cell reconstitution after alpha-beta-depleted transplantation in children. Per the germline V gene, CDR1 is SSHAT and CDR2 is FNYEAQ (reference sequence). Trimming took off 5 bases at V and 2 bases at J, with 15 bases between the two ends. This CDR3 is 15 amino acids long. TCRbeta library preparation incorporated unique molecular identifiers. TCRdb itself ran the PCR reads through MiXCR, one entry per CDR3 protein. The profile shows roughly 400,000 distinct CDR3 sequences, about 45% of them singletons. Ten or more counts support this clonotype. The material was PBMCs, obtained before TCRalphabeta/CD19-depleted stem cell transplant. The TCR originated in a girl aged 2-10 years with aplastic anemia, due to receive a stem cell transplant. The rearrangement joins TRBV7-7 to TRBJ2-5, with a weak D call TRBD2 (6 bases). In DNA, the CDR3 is TGTGCCAGCAGCCCACCAACGGGAGTTCAAGAGACCCAGTACTTC. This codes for CASSPPTGVQETQYF.